This T cell receptor beta chain was observed in a study of response to subunit inactivated influenza vaccine. Whole-study results and caveats: The authors suggested that few new T cells are recruited per seasonal influenza vaccination.

TCRdb fed the RT-PCR reads into MiXCR, producing one record per CDR3 protein. Found here are 150,000 or so distinct CDR3 sequences, about a tenth of them singletons; the top ten hold approximately 13%. This clonotype was seen more than once but under ten times. Its cognate antigen is unknown. This receptor was taken from a man aged 50 or older who received an inactivated influenza vaccine. The source was non-naive T cells sorted from PBMCs, collected 40 to 50 days after vaccination.

This chain's CDR3 is CASSGSPGTVYEQYF. CDR3 sequence (DNA): TGTGCCAGCAGTGGCTCTCCCGGGACAGTCTACGAGCAGTACTTC. The chain links TRBV6-1 to TRBJ2-7, with TRBD1 matching 7 bases. Per the germline V gene, CDR1 is MNHNS and CDR2 is SASEGT. The J segment lost 3 bases and the V segment lost 4 bases, leaving 9 bases of the junction unmatched. This CDR3 is built from 15 residues.